The rows below give T cell receptor beta chains drawn from one sample of a study of CD8 T cells in Susac syndrome. Each CDR3 protein gets one entry after TCRdb re-called the immunoSEQ multiplex PCR reads with MiXCR. The sample carries under 90,000 distinct CDR3 sequences, roughly 91% recorded once. The material sequenced was CD4+ T cells from PBMCs. All receptors derive from a human donor with Susac syndrome. Both conserved end residues are part of each CDR3. The D gene is left open where the match is weak. Size is stated for part of the rows, as once, few or many counts, or as a class when the clone is expanded.

abundance: -
d_gene: -
j_gene: TRBJ2-1
v_gene: TRBV3-1
len: 15
CDR3aa: CASSQAKGGYNEQFF
CDR3nt: TGTGCCAGCAGCCAAGCTAAAGGGGGGTACAATGAGCAGTTCTTC

abundance: -
d_gene: -
j_gene: TRBJ2-5
v_gene: TRBV3-1
len: 15
CDR3aa: CASSSRARFQETQYF
CDR3nt: TGTGCCAGCAGCTCTCGGGCACGATTCCAAGAGACCCAGTACTTC

abundance: -
d_gene: -
j_gene: TRBJ2-1
v_gene: TRBV6-2/TRBV6-3
len: 16
CDR3aa: CASSPAAISSYNEQFF
CDR3nt: TGTGCCAGCAGCCCCGCAGCTATCAGCTCCTACAATGAGCAGTTCTTC

abundance: -
d_gene: -
j_gene: TRBJ2-1
v_gene: TRBV29-1
len: 15
CDR3aa: CSVRTRLEAYNEQFF
CDR3nt: TGCAGCGTCCGTACTCGACTCGAAGCTTACAATGAGCAGTTCTTC

abundance: -
d_gene: -
j_gene: TRBJ1-6
v_gene: TRBV9
len: 14
CDR3aa: CASSAQGYNSPLHF
CDR3nt: TGTGCCAGCAGCGCTCAGGGTTATAATTCACCCCTCCACTTT

abundance: -
d_gene: -
j_gene: TRBJ2-2
v_gene: TRBV29-1
len: 13
CDR3aa: CSVGRDVTGELFF
CDR3nt: TGCAGCGTTGGCAGGGATGTAACCGGGGAGCTGTTTTTT

abundance: -
d_gene: -
j_gene: TRBJ2-4
v_gene: TRBV20-1
len: 12
CDR3aa: CSASKTKNIQYF
CDR3nt: TGCAGTGCTTCAAAGACCAAAAACATTCAGTACTTC

abundance: -
d_gene: -
j_gene: TRBJ2-5
v_gene: TRBV28
len: 15
CDR3aa: CASSFIQGPGETQYF
CDR3nt: TGTGCCAGCAGTTTCATACAGGGACCGGGGGAGACCCAGTACTTC

abundance: -
d_gene: TRBD2
j_gene: TRBJ2-2
v_gene: TRBV5-1
len: 16
CDR3aa: CASSSQRGSDTGELFF
CDR3nt: TGCGCCAGCAGTTCCCAGCGGGGAAGCGACACCGGGGAGCTGTTTTTT

abundance: -
d_gene: -
j_gene: TRBJ2-5
v_gene: TRBV20-1
len: 15
CDR3aa: CSGRPPGVLTETQYF
CDR3nt: TGCAGTGGGCGCCCTCCAGGGGTTCTGACGGAGACCCAGTACTTC

abundance: -
d_gene: -
j_gene: TRBJ2-5
v_gene: TRBV2
len: 15
CDR3aa: CASSPPLHGGETQYF
CDR3nt: TGTGCCAGCAGCCCCCCGCTCCACGGGGGAGAGACCCAGTACTTC

abundance: -
d_gene: TRBD2
j_gene: TRBJ2-2
v_gene: TRBV28
len: 15
CDR3aa: CASSFGLANTGELFF
CDR3nt: TGTGCCAGCAGTTTCGGACTAGCGAACACCGGGGAGCTGTTTTTT

abundance: -
d_gene: -
j_gene: TRBJ2-7
v_gene: TRBV6-6
len: 13
CDR3aa: CASKHSASYEQYF
CDR3nt: TGTGCCAGCAAACACAGCGCTTCCTACGAGCAGTACTTC

abundance: -
d_gene: -
j_gene: TRBJ1-1
v_gene: TRBV5-5
len: 15
CDR3aa: CASSYRRTANTEAFF
CDR3nt: TGTGCCAGCAGCTACCGCAGGACAGCGAACACTGAAGCTTTCTTT

abundance: -
d_gene: -
j_gene: TRBJ1-2
v_gene: TRBV18
len: 16
CDR3aa: CASSPTDNPRGYGYTF
CDR3nt: TGTGCCAGCTCACCCACGGATAATCCGAGAGGCTATGGCTACACCTTC

abundance: few
d_gene: -
j_gene: TRBJ2-5
v_gene: TRBV27
len: 14
CDR3aa: CASSLSTGRETQYF
CDR3nt: TGTGCCAGCAGTTTATCTACAGGGCGAGAGACCCAGTACTTC

abundance: -
d_gene: -
j_gene: TRBJ2-3
v_gene: TRBV7-9
len: 13
CDR3aa: CASSLAGSDTQYF
CDR3nt: TGTGCCAGCAGCTTAGCCGGATCAGATACGCAGTATTTT

abundance: -
d_gene: -
j_gene: TRBJ1-2
v_gene: TRBV7-9
len: 15
CDR3aa: CASSSRQAPVYGYTF
CDR3nt: TGTGCCAGCAGCTCGAGACAGGCCCCGGTATATGGCTACACCTTC

abundance: -
d_gene: TRBD1
j_gene: TRBJ2-4
v_gene: TRBV20-1
len: 11
CDR3aa: CSAPDRGLQYF
CDR3nt: TGCAGTGCCCCCGACAGGGGGCTCCAGTACTTC

abundance: -
d_gene: TRBD1
j_gene: TRBJ2-2
v_gene: TRBV5-1
len: 16
CDR3aa: CASSLAGGVVTGELFF
CDR3nt: TGCGCCAGCAGCTTGGCAGGGGGTGTGGTCACCGGGGAGCTGTTTTTT

abundance: -
d_gene: -
j_gene: TRBJ1-1
v_gene: TRBV30
len: 14
CDR3aa: CALLNGGRNTEAFF
CDR3nt: TGTGCCCTTCTGAATGGGGGGCGTAACACTGAAGCTTTCTTT

abundance: -
d_gene: TRBD2
j_gene: TRBJ2-1
v_gene: TRBV6-2/TRBV6-3
len: 19
CDR3aa: CASSYVAGAVSSSYNEQFF
CDR3nt: TGTGCCAGCAGTTACGTAGCGGGAGCTGTTTCGAGCTCCTACAATGAGCAGTTCTTC

abundance: -
d_gene: -
j_gene: TRBJ2-7
v_gene: TRBV28
len: 14
CDR3aa: CASSSGDTVYEQYF
CDR3nt: TGTGCCAGCAGTTCCGGAGACACAGTCTACGAGCAGTACTTC

abundance: -
d_gene: TRBD2
j_gene: TRBJ2-1
v_gene: TRBV29-1
len: 18
CDR3aa: CSVEDPTSGSMYTNEQFF
CDR3nt: TGCAGCGTTGAAGACCCCACCAGCGGGAGTATGTATACGAATGAGCAGTTCTTC

abundance: -
d_gene: TRBD2
j_gene: TRBJ2-1
v_gene: TRBV11-3
len: 15
CDR3aa: CASSLNPSGSFEQFF
CDR3nt: TGTGCCAGCAGCTTAAATCCAAGCGGGAGCTTTGAGCAGTTCTTC

abundance: -
d_gene: -
j_gene: TRBJ2-3
v_gene: TRBV20-1
len: 13
CDR3aa: CSASSLVPDTQYF
CDR3nt: TGCAGTGCTAGCAGTCTAGTCCCAGATACGCAGTATTTT

abundance: -
d_gene: TRBD1
j_gene: TRBJ1-6
v_gene: TRBV6-5
len: 13
CDR3aa: CASSRDRVEPLHF
CDR3nt: TGTGCCAGCAGTCGAGACAGGGTAGAGCCCCTCCACTTT

abundance: -
d_gene: -
j_gene: TRBJ1-4
v_gene: TRBV27
len: 15
CDR3aa: CASSLSGTTGGKLFF
CDR3nt: TGTGCCAGCAGTTTATCCGGGACAACAGGTGGTAAACTGTTTTTT

abundance: -
d_gene: -
j_gene: TRBJ1-1
v_gene: TRBV18
len: 13
CDR3aa: CASSQTASGEAFF
CDR3nt: TGTGCCAGCTCACAAACCGCGTCGGGCGAAGCTTTCTTT

abundance: -
d_gene: TRBD1
j_gene: TRBJ1-6
v_gene: TRBV4-1
len: 14
CDR3aa: CASSHPDRGSPLHF
CDR3nt: TGCGCCAGCAGCCACCCGGACAGGGGATCACCCCTCCACTTT

abundance: -
d_gene: -
j_gene: TRBJ2-5
v_gene: TRBV7-2
len: 13
CDR3aa: CASSLAGWETQYF
CDR3nt: TGTGCCAGCAGCTTAGCGGGTTGGGAGACCCAGTACTTC

abundance: -
d_gene: -
j_gene: TRBJ2-6
v_gene: TRBV3-1
len: 18
CDR3aa: CASSQASGTVSGANVLTF
CDR3nt: TGTGCCAGCAGCCAAGCAAGCGGGACAGTCTCTGGGGCCAACGTCCTGACTTTC

abundance: -
d_gene: TRBD1
j_gene: TRBJ1-5
v_gene: TRBV25-1
len: 15
CDR3aa: CASRPGQGPYEPQHF
CDR3nt: TGTGCCAGCAGACCCGGACAGGGTCCTTATGAGCCCCAGCATTTT

abundance: once
d_gene: -
j_gene: TRBJ1-5
v_gene: TRBV4-2
len: 14
CDR3aa: CASSDGTTHGPQHF
CDR3nt: TGTGCCAGCAGCGACGGGACCACGCACGGGCCCCAGCATTTT

abundance: few
d_gene: -
j_gene: TRBJ2-3
v_gene: TRBV18
len: 12
CDR3aa: CASSPPTDTQYF
CDR3nt: TGTGCCAGCTCACCACCCACAGATACGCAGTATTTT

abundance: once
d_gene: -
j_gene: TRBJ2-2
v_gene: TRBV12-3/TRBV12-4
len: 15
CDR3aa: CASRKDSLNTGELFF
CDR3nt: TGTGCCAGCAGAAAGGACAGCCTGAACACCGGGGAGCTGTTTTTT

abundance: -
d_gene: TRBD1
j_gene: TRBJ1-1
v_gene: TRBV6-5
len: 14
CDR3aa: CASRSQGANTEAFF
CDR3nt: TGTGCCAGCAGGTCACAGGGGGCGAACACTGAAGCTTTCTTT